What follows are 13 T cell receptor beta chains derived from one specimen sequenced in a study of identifying expanded T cells in peripheral blood. Repertoires were generated with immunoSEQ multiplex PCR, while TCRdb's copy carries only in-frame clones and drops some. The sample includes approximately 86,000 clones, about 88% of them seen just once. The sample comprised blood. The receptors come from a person aged 18 to 75 in good health.

This clone came up a few times. V usage is TRBV7-2 and J usage is TRBJ2-2; D remains ambiguous. The CDR3 has 14 residues. CDR1 SGHTA and CDR2 FQGNSA come from the germline V gene. V shed 1 base and J shed 7 bases, with 10 bases lying between them. The CDR3 bases are TGTGCCAGCAGCTTAGGTGGTTTTGGCGGGGAGCTGTTTTTT. Residues: CASSLGGFGGELFF.

The genes are TRBV4-3 and TRBJ2-7, with 8 bases matching TRBD2. With 6 bases clipped from V and 4 bases from J, the junction kept 5 bases outside the gene matches. From germline, CDR1 is LGHNA and CDR2 YSLEER. This CDR3 is built from 13 residues. CDR3 coding DNA: TGCGCCAGCAGTGAACGCGGGGGGTACGAGCAGTACTTC. Amino acid sequence: CASSERGGYEQYF.

This sequence joins TRBV4-1 and TRBJ2-2; D may match TRBD1 or TRBD2 (5 bases each). CDR1 and CDR2 (germline): MGHRA, YSYEKL. Deletions cut 1 base from V and 0 bases from J, with 15 bases between. This CDR3 has 18 amino acids. CDR3 in amino acids: CASSQGTPGRSNTGELFF. In DNA, the CDR3 is TGCGCCAGCAGCCAAGGAACACCGGGACGCTCGAACACCGGGGAGCTGTTTTTT.

J is TRBJ1-3 and V is TRBV5-1; possibly TRBD1 for D (5 bases). Germline V gene lookup returns CDR1 SGHRS and CDR2 YFSETQ. Trimming removed 4 bases at V and 8 bases at J, with 16 bases between. The CDR3 spans 14 residues. CDR3: CASSPGTPVDTIYF. In nucleotides, the CDR3 is TGCGCCAGCAGCCCCGGGACCCCAGTCGACACCATATATTTT.

This chain uses TRBV5-8 with TRBJ1-5; D is ambiguous. Germline V gene lookup returns CDR1 SGHTS and CDR2 YDEGEE. This CDR3 comprises 12 residues. Trimming cost V 4 bases and J 6 bases, with 8 bases left between them. The CDR3 here is CASSTLSQPQHF. The CDR3, as DNA: TGTGCCAGCAGCACCCTCTCTCAGCCCCAGCATTTT.

The chain links TRBV18 to TRBJ1-3, with 7 bases identical to TRBD1. V lost 5 bases and J lost 3; bases outside the gene matches: 7. CDR1 and CDR2 (germline): KGHSH, LQKENI. This CDR3 has 15 residues. In nucleotides, the CDR3 is TGTGCCAGCTCAGGGCTGACAGGGAGTGGAAACACCATATATTTT. This gives the protein CASSGLTGSGNTIYF.

This rearrangement joins TRBV13 to TRBJ2-1, with 10 nucleotides matching TRBD1. The V gene end was trimmed by 5 bases and the J gene end by 6 bases; junction bases not matched to a gene: 7. The CDR3 consists of 15 residues. The germline gives CDR1 PRHDT, CDR2 FYEKMQ (reference sequence). The CDR3 here is CASSGDRGFSNEQFF. CDR3 DNA: TGTGCCAGCAGCGGGGACAGGGGCTTTAGCAATGAGCAGTTCTTC.

CDR3 DNA: TGTGCCAGCAGCTTGTTTGGGGGGCCCATGGAGCAGTTCTTC. Translation gives CASSLFGGPMEQFF. The V call is TRBV5-4, the J call TRBJ2-1, with D perhaps matching TRBD1 or TRBD2 (6 bases each). The CDR3 contains 14 residues. Trimming stripped 1 base from V and 10 bases from J, with 15 bases between. The V gene's germline CDR1 is SGHNT and CDR2 YYREEE (reference sequence).

A note on this clone: This specimen includes other DNA sequences encoding the same CDR3. V is TRBV5-1 and J is TRBJ1-1; D is ambiguous. Trimming stripped 0 bases from V and 1 base from J, with 4 bases between. Germline V lookup: CDR1 SGHRS, CDR2 YFSETQ. There are 13 residues in the CDR3. CDR3 coding DNA: TGCGCCAGCAGCTTGGATCCGAACACTGAAGCTTTCTTT. Protein sequence: CASSLDPNTEAFF. Filled out from reference TRBV5-1 and TRBJ1-1, the complete variable domain reads KAGVTQTPRYLIKTRGQQVTLSCSPISGHRSVSWYQQTPGQGLQFLFEYFSETQRNKGNFPGRFSGRQFSNSRSEMNVSTLELGDSALYLCASSLDPNTEAFFGQGTRLTVV.

This chain joins TRBV4-3 and TRBJ1-2, with a possible D match to TRBD1 (5 bases). Looked up from germline, CDR1 is LGHNA and CDR2 is YSLEER. CDR3 length equals 15 residues. Trimming pared 0 bases from V and 5 bases from J, leaving 13 bases between. CDR3 nucleotide sequence: TGCGCCAGCAGCCAAGAGAAGGGCGGGGGGTATGGCTACACCTTC. Translated, it gives CASSQEKGGGYGYTF.

The CDR3 coding sequence is TGTGCCAGCAGCCAAGGAGGGAGACAGGGGATCGGCTACACCTTC. Translation gives CASSQGGRQGIGYTF. The J gene is TRBJ1-2, the V gene TRBV14; 8 nucleotides line up with TRBD1. The trim removed 1 base at V and 8 bases at J, leaving 9 bases unmatched. Germline assignment: CDR1 SGHDN and CDR2 FVKESK. The CDR3 is made up of 15 amino acids.

This clone was found a few times. This chain joins TRBV7-3 and TRBJ1-2, with TRBD1 identical over 11 bases. The CDR3 is 17 residues long. V shed 3 bases, J shed 5 bases, and the junction held 11 bases outside the gene matches. The germline gives CDR1 SGHTA, CDR2 FQGTGA. The CDR3 is CASSLRRPGTGGYGYTF. The DNA for the CDR3 is TGTGCCAGCAGCTTGAGGAGACCCGGGACAGGGGGATATGGCTACACCTTC. The full variable domain, rest sourced from reference TRBV7-3 and TRBJ1-2, is GAGVSQTPSNKVTEKGKYVELRCDPISGHTALYWYRQSLGQGPEFLIYFQGTGAADDSGLPNDRFFAVRPEGSVSTLKIQRTERGDSAVYLCASSLRRPGTGGYGYTFGSGTRLTVV.

This clone was recorded a few times. The chain has TRBV19 and TRBJ1-2; 9 bases are shared with TRBD1. Trimming removed 8 bases from V and 8 bases from J; junction bases left unmatched: 15. This CDR3 has 15 amino acids. Germline V CDR1 and CDR2: LNHDA, SQIVND (reference sequence). The CDR3 loop is CASQPLKQGARGYTF. The DNA of the CDR3 is TGTGCCAGTCAGCCCCTCAAACAGGGGGCGCGGGGCTACACCTTC.